One and the same sample provided the 29 T cell receptor beta chains below, sequenced in a study of CD8 T cells in ankylosing spondylitis. TCRdb ran MiXCR on the 5' RACE reads and lists one entry per CDR3 protein. The sample carries roughly 64,000 distinct CDR3 sequences, about 6% recorded once. Sequences were obtained from synovial fluid, either unsorted or a sorted T cell fraction (not recorded which). The receptors derive from a male donor with ankylosing spondylitis.

This chain joins TRBV29-1 and TRBJ2-1, with D hard to call. The ends were cut back, 4 bases at V and 7 bases at J, with 11 bases in the middle. Per germline, CDR1 SQVTM and CDR2 ANQGSEA. The CDR3 is 12 amino acids. CDR3 sequence (DNA): TGCAGCGTTGTTAGGACCAGAAATGAGCAGTTCTTC. This translates into CSVVRTRNEQFF.

This clonotype was detected ten times or more. V usage is TRBV27 and J usage is TRBJ1-5; D uncertain. There are 13 residues in the CDR3. Trimming removed 6 bases at V and 7 bases at J, with 13 bases between. Germline CDR1 MNHEY, CDR2 SMNVEV (reference sequence). The CDR3 DNA is TGTGCCAGCAGCCCCGACGGTCGCCAGCCCCAGCATTTT. The encoded protein is CASSPDGRQPQHF.

This clonotype was seen many times. The genes are TRBV11-3 and TRBJ2-3; D remains ambiguous. Germline-derived CDR1 and CDR2 are SGHNT and YENEEA. The CDR3 sequence is 13 residues long. Trimming removed 5 bases from V and 0 bases from J, with 6 bases in between. CDR3 bases: TGTGCCAGCAGCGCCTTAAGCACAGATACGCAGTATTTT. Translation: CASSALSTDTQYF.

This clonotype was seen more than once but under ten times. CDR3 nucleotides: TGTGCCAGCAGTGAAGCGCAGAGGGGTACCTACAATGAGCAGTTCTTC. This translates into CASSEAQRGTYNEQFF. This sequence joins TRBV2 and TRBJ2-1; the D gene could be TRBD1 or TRBD2 (5 bases each). This CDR3 is 16 amino acids long. CDR1 and CDR2 (germline): SNHLY, FYNNEI. V shed 0 bases and J shed 2 bases, with 11 bases lying between them.

There are many counts of this clonotype. The rearrangement joins TRBV7-9 to TRBJ2-7; TRBD1 aligns across 8 bases. Unmatched junction bases numbered 2, after V lost 4 bases and J lost 6 bases. Germline CDR1 reads SEHNR; CDR2 reads FQNEAQ (reference sequence). This CDR3 is built from 12 residues. CDR3 sequence reads: CASSYGQGEQYF. The CDR3 bases are TGTGCCAGCAGCTATGGACAGGGCGAGCAGTACTTC. Full variable domain (outside the CDR3, taken from reference TRBV7-9 and TRBJ2-7): DTGVSQNPRHKITKRGQNVTFRCDPISEHNRLYWYRQTLGQGPEFLTYFQNEAQLEKSRLLSDRFSAERPKGSFSTLEIQRTEQGDSAMYLCASSYGQGEQYFGPGTRLTVT.

This clonotype was recorded a few times. This rearrangement joins TRBV30 to TRBJ2-5; 9 positions match TRBD1. This CDR3 has 13 amino acids. With V trimmed by 1 base and J by 5 bases, 2 bases remained unmatched. The germline CDR1 and CDR2 sequences are GTSNPN and SVGIG (reference sequence). The CDR3 region has the DNA TGTGCCTGGAGTGCAGACAGGGGGGAGACCCAGTACTTC. Translated: CAWSADRGETQYF.

This clonotype has ten or more counts. The chain uses TRBV20-1 and TRBJ2-1; 14 nucleotides agree with TRBD2. Germline CDR1 reads DFQATT; CDR2 reads SNEGSKA (reference sequence). The CDR3 runs 17 residues. The junction had 14 bases not matched to a gene; V was cut back by 3 bases and J by 10 bases. The CDR3 DNA is TGCAGTGCTAGCCGGGGACTAGCGGGAGTAGGGGGTGAGGAGCAGTTCTTC. Amino acid sequence: CSASRGLAGVGGEEQFF.

This rearrangement joins TRBV3-1 to TRBJ1-2, with D possibly matching TRBD1 (5 bases). This CDR3 spans 14 amino acids. Germline V gene data show CDR1 as LGHDT and CDR2 as YNNKEL (reference sequence). The V end lost 3 bases, the J end lost 2 bases, and 10 bases lay between the germline ends. Written as DNA, the CDR3 is TGTGCCAGCAGCCATCTGGAGGGGAACTATGGCTACACCTTC. Its translation: CASSHLEGNYGYTF.

As regards this clonotype: Just one base apart from a much larger clone, this may be a read error. V and J are TRBV11-3 and TRBJ2-5, with D maybe TRBD1 (5 bases). V gave up 5 bases and J gave up 5 bases, with 21 bases separating them. The CDR3 is 16 amino acids. The germline CDR1 and CDR2 sequences are SGHNT and YENEEA. CDR3 residues: CASSPSSTVSEETQYF. CDR3 nucleotide sequence: TGTGCCAGCAGCCCCTCCTCGACAGTGAGTGAGGAGACCCAGTACTTC. The complete variable domain, with remaining parts taken from reference TRBV11-3 and TRBJ2-5, reads EAGVVQSPRYKIIEKKQPVAFWCNPISGHNTLYWYLQNLGQGPELLIRYENEEAVDDSQLPKDRFSAERLKGVDSTLKIQPAELGDSAVYLCASSPSSTVSEETQYFGPGTRLLVL.

J is TRBJ2-5 and V is TRBV11-3; 10 bases map to TRBD2. Trimming cost V 0 bases and J 1 base; bases outside gene matches: 5. Germline V CDR1 and CDR2: SGHNT, YENEEA. The CDR3 spans 17 residues. The CDR3 loop is CASSLEGSGRLQETQYF. In DNA, the CDR3 is TGTGCCAGCAGCTTAGAAGGTAGCGGGAGGCTCCAAGAGACCCAGTACTTC.

The chain recombines TRBV12-3 or TRBV12-4 with TRBJ1-1, with 10 bases fitting TRBD1. Trimming removed 5 bases from V and 0 bases from J; junction bases left unmatched: 6. The CDR3 runs to 16 residues. CDR3 loop: CASSMDRGELNTEAFF. The CDR3 DNA reads as TGTGCCAGCAGTATGGACAGGGGGGAATTGAACACTGAAGCTTTCTTT.

This clonotype was counted only a few times. Possible read error: a much larger clone is one base away. The chain uses TRBV7-9 and TRBJ1-1, with a tentative D call TRBD1 (6 bases). CDR1 and CDR2 (germline): SEHNR, FQNEAQ (reference sequence). CDR3 length equals 13 residues. CDR3: CASSDGRGTEAVF. The CDR3 coding sequence is TGTGCCAGCAGCGACGGCAGGGGCACTGAAGCTGTCTTT.

This clonotype was detected many times. This rearrangement joins TRBV20-1 to TRBJ1-1, with D possibly TRBD1 on 5 matching bases. The CDR3 is 15 residues long. The germline gives CDR1 DFQATT, CDR2 SNEGSKA (reference sequence). Between the trimmed V and J ends, which lost 5 bases and 4 bases, there was a span of 20 bases. The CDR3 DNA follows: TGCAGTGCTCAACCCCCCGGGCCCACAGGCACTGAAGCTTTCTTT. This translates into CSAQPPGPTGTEAFF.

This clonotype was detected many times. The rearrangement links TRBV7-2 to TRBJ2-7, with TRBD2 matching 12 bases. This CDR3 is 16 amino acids long. The V and J ends lost 1 base and 3 bases, in that order; junction bases with no gene match: 4. Germline CDR1 is SGHTA and CDR2 is FQGNSA. CDR3 residues: CASSLVLAGGLYEQYF. The CDR3 DNA sequence: TGTGCCAGCAGCTTAGTACTAGCGGGAGGCCTCTACGAGCAGTACTTC.

There are a few counts of this clonotype. The V call is TRBV19, the J call TRBJ2-1, with 11 bases aligning to TRBD2. The J segment lost 4 bases and the V segment lost 6 bases, leaving 5 bases of the junction unmatched. The CDR3 has 15 residues. Germline-derived CDR1 and CDR2 are LNHDA and SQIVND (reference sequence). The CDR3 region is CASRPGLAAYNEQFF. In DNA, the CDR3 is TGTGCCAGTAGACCGGGACTAGCGGCTTACAATGAGCAGTTCTTC.

V is TRBV5-1 and J is TRBJ2-6, with D tentatively TRBD1 or TRBD2 (5 bases each). The CDR3 has 15 amino acids. The germline V gene has CDR1 SGHRS and CDR2 YFSETQ. Trimming pared 0 bases from V and 4 bases from J, leaving 8 bases between. CDR3 sequence reads: CASSLVGTGANVLTF. The CDR3 DNA is TGCGCCAGCAGCTTGGTAGGGACCGGGGCCAACGTCCTGACTTTC.

This clonotype was seen many times. The chain carries TRBV20-1 and TRBJ1-2, with a weak D call TRBD1 (5 bases). This CDR3 spans 15 amino acids. V lost 0 bases and J lost 0, with 11 bases in between. From germline, CDR1 is DFQATT and CDR2 SNEGSKA (reference sequence). CDR3 in amino acids: CSARDEVRANYGYTF. The CDR3 DNA reads TGCAGTGCTAGAGATGAAGTCAGGGCTAACTATGGCTACACCTTC.

This clonotype was detected ten times or more. The chain is built from TRBV4-3 and TRBJ2-2; TRBD2 is a possible D gene (6 bases). CDR3 size: 18 residues. The V end lost 0 bases, the J end lost 4 bases, and 18 bases lay between the germline ends. Germline values: CDR1 LGHNA, CDR2 YSLEER. The CDR3 coding sequence is TGCGCCAGCAGCCAAGATCCTGCTAGCGTGGACCTCACCGGGGAGCTGTTTTTT. Protein: CASSQDPASVDLTGELFF.

The chain joins TRBV25-1 to TRBJ2-3; D may match TRBD1 or TRBD2 (5 bases each). V lost 5 bases and J lost 1, with 19 bases in between. The CDR3 contains 17 residues. Germline values: CDR1 MGHDK, CDR2 SYGVNS. The CDR3 sequence is CASSINPRERGTDTQYF. The CDR3 nucleotides are TGTGCCAGCAGTATTAATCCCAGGGAGAGGGGCACAGATACGCAGTATTTT. Filled out from reference TRBV25-1 and TRBJ2-3, the complete variable domain reads EADIYQTPRYLVIGTGKKITLECSQTMGHDKMYWYQQDPGMELHLIHYSYGVNSTEKGDLSSESTVSRIRTEHFPLTLESARPSHTSQYLCASSINPRERGTDTQYFGPGTRLTVL.

Only a few counts were recorded for this clonotype. The chain is built from TRBV7-8 and TRBJ1-1; no clear D. V lost 5 bases, J lost 1 base, and 11 bases lay in between. The CDR3 length is 14 residues. Germline V gives CDR1 SGHVS, CDR2 FQNEAQ. CDR3 amino acids: CASSTFQENTEAFF. The CDR3 DNA is TGTGCCAGCAGCACATTTCAGGAGAACACTGAAGCTTTCTTT.

This clonotype was observed at least ten times. The chain couples TRBV29-1 to TRBJ2-1; D ambiguous. Deletions cut 5 bases from V and 2 bases from J, with 10 bases between. The CDR3 runs 13 residues. Germline V gene sequence: CDR1 SQVTM, CDR2 ANQGSEA. The CDR3: CSVQADTYNEQFF. CDR3 nucleotide sequence: TGCAGCGTTCAGGCGGATACCTACAATGAGCAGTTCTTC.

This sequence joins TRBV5-5 and TRBJ1-4; no firm D call. CDR1 SGHKS and CDR2 YYEKEE come from the germline V gene (reference sequence). V lost 1 base and J lost 3, with 7 bases in between. This CDR3 contains 14 residues. The CDR3 region is CASSLLSANEKLFF. The DNA of the CDR3 is TGTGCCAGCAGCTTGTTGTCGGCTAATGAAAAACTGTTTTTT.

The sample holds many counts of this clonotype. The chain links TRBV5-6 to TRBJ2-1; no clear D. V gave up 2 bases and J gave up 8 bases, with 11 bases separating them. CDR3 length equals 13 residues. In germline, CDR1 is SGHDT, CDR2 YYEEEE. The CDR3 bases are TGTGCCAGCAGCTTAGGGCCTACGGATGAGCAGTTCTTC. Residues: CASSLGPTDEQFF.

The chain has TRBV28 and TRBJ2-3, with D uncertain. The CDR3 is made up of 16 amino acids. The V gene's germline CDR1 is MDHEN and CDR2 SYDVKM. V dropped 3 bases and J dropped 0 bases, with 13 bases sitting between them. This CDR3 is CASSFHAATSTDTQYF. CDR3 nucleotides: TGTGCCAGCAGTTTTCATGCGGCAACTAGCACAGATACGCAGTATTTT.

This clonotype came up many times. The DNA for the CDR3 is TGTGCCAGCAGCCCCCAGACAGAAGTCTATGGCTACACCTTC. Encoded protein: CASSPQTEVYGYTF. The chain links TRBV7-9 to TRBJ1-2, with a possible D match to TRBD1 (5 bases). This CDR3 has 14 amino acids. Trimming stripped 5 bases from V and 4 bases from J, with 14 bases between. Germline V gene data show CDR1 as SEHNR and CDR2 as FQNEAQ (reference sequence).

This chain connects TRBV18 to TRBJ1-2; D is ambiguous. V was trimmed by 0 bases and J by 8 bases, leaving 13 bases between them. The CDR3 covers 14 residues. Germline CDR1 reads KGHSH; CDR2 reads LQKENI. The CDR3 DNA follows: TGTGCCAGCTCACCACCGGGGAGGGTATCAGGCTACACCTTC. This translates into CASSPPGRVSGYTF.

The rearrangement uses TRBV6-1 and TRBJ2-6; possible D gene TRBD2, 7 bases. Trimming removed 7 bases at V and 1 base at J, with 14 bases between. The CDR3 is 16 residues long. Germline loops: CDR1 MNHNS, CDR2 SASEGT. The CDR3 DNA is TGTGCCAGCAAAGAGGGGGGGGCATCTGGGGCCAACGTCCTGACTTTC. Translated, it gives CASKEGGASGANVLTF.

The rearrangement uses TRBV7-3 and TRBJ2-5; D assignment may be TRBD1 or TRBD2 (5 bases each). CDR3 length: 15 residues. Trimming left V 5 bases short and J 5 bases short, with 18 bases between. The germline CDR1 and CDR2 sequences are SGHTA and FQGTGA. The CDR3 loop reads CASSPGHTNPETQYF. The CDR3 DNA is TGTGCCAGCAGCCCGGGGCACACCAACCCCGAGACCCAGTACTTC.

This clonotype was observed many times. The chain has TRBV6-1 and TRBJ2-1; 13 nucleotides agree with TRBD2. From germline, CDR1 is MNHNS and CDR2 SASEGT. The V and J ends lost 5 bases and 5 bases, in that order; junction bases with no gene match: 9. CDR3 length equals 17 residues. CDR3 nucleotide sequence: TGTGCCAGCAGTCAACGACTAGCGGGAGGACCCGACAATGAGCAGTTCTTC. It encodes CASSQRLAGGPDNEQFF.